The 25 T cell receptor beta chains below all came from one sample that was sequenced in a study of cytomegalovirus exposure and HLA in healthy donors. PCR amplification relied on 60 Vbeta primers (plus 13 Jbeta primers). The method was immunoSEQ multiplex PCR; TCRdb's version includes in-frame clones alone and lacks a portion of them. Here the sample spans 80,000 to 100,000 clones, about 80% being singletons. Sequenced material: PBMCs. The receptor set was obtained from a man younger than 35 in good health and CMV-seropositive.

The chain combines TRBV6-1 with TRBJ1-2; 7 bases are a match to TRBD1. Germline lookup yields CDR1 MNHNS and CDR2 SASEGT. The junction had 6 bases not matched to a gene; V was cut back by 3 bases and J by 2 bases. The CDR3 runs to 15 residues. This CDR3 reads CASSEVGRGNYGYTF. CDR3 coding DNA: TGTGCCAGCAGTGAGGTCGGCAGGGGGAACTATGGCTACACCTTC.

The rearrangement links TRBV28 to TRBJ1-5; tentative D call: TRBD1 (6 bases). The germline V and J ends were trimmed by 1 base and 6 bases, with 13 bases remaining between them. The CDR3 consists of 15 residues. Per germline, CDR1 MDHEN and CDR2 SYDVKM. CDR3 in amino acids: CASSLLRTGSQPQHF. The CDR3 nucleotides are TGTGCCAGCAGTTTATTGCGTACAGGGTCTCAGCCCCAGCATTTT.

Regarding this clone: This may arise from a read error, as a much more abundant clone is one base away. This specimen includes other DNA sequences encoding the same CDR3. This sequence joins TRBV7-9 and TRBJ2-5, with D possibly matching TRBD2 (6 bases). Trimming took off 1 base at V and 1 base at J, with 7 bases between the two ends. The CDR3 length is 14 residues. Germline V lookup: CDR1 SEHNR, CDR2 FQNEAQ (reference sequence). CDR3 DNA: TGTGCCAGCAGCTTAGTGGGGGGCCAAGAGACCCAGTACTTC. Translated, it gives CASSLVGGQETQYF.

V is TRBV6-5 and J is TRBJ1-1; 8 bases line up with TRBD1. CDR3 length: 12 amino acids. The J segment lost 10 bases and the V segment lost 4 bases, leaving 5 bases of the junction unmatched. Germline CDR1 reads MNHEY; CDR2 reads SVGAGI. The CDR3 protein is CASSSGQGGAFF. DNA of the CDR3: TGTGCCAGCAGTTCCGGACAGGGTGGAGCTTTCTTT.

This chain links TRBV6-1 with TRBJ1-4; 9 bases fit TRBD1. This CDR3 contains 14 residues. Losses at the gene ends were 6 bases for V and 3 bases for J; bases not matched to a gene: 2. Germline CDR1 is MNHNS and CDR2 is SASEGT. The CDR3 is CASSGDRANEKLFF. CDR3 sequence (DNA): TGTGCCAGCAGCGGGGACAGGGCTAATGAAAAACTGTTTTTT.

This clone was recorded a few times. The rearrangement uses TRBV11-2 and TRBJ1-2; tentatively, D is TRBD1 (6 bases). Trimming left V 2 bases short and J 6 bases short, with 16 bases between. The germline V gene encodes CDR1 SGHAT and CDR2 FQNNGV. This CDR3 is 15 amino acids long. CDR3 in amino acids: CASSLPGEIKHGYTF. CDR3 nucleotide sequence: TGTGCCAGCAGCTTACCAGGGGAAATTAAACATGGCTACACCTTC.

The V call is TRBV27, the J call TRBJ1-1, with TRBD1 matching over 9 bases. V shed 6 bases and J 4 bases; nucleotides not matched to a gene: 9. The CDR3 totals 15 residues. CDR1 MNHEY and CDR2 SMNVEV come from the germline V gene (reference sequence). The chain's CDR3 is CASSLGQGSVTEAFF. The CDR3 DNA is TGTGCCAGCAGCTTAGGACAGGGGTCGGTCACTGAAGCTTTCTTT.

This clone has more than one count but fewer than ten. J is TRBJ1-5 and V is TRBV6-6; the match to TRBD1 covers 9 bases. V shed 5 bases, J shed 6 bases, and the junction held 2 bases outside the gene matches. CDR1 MNHNY and CDR2 SVGAGI come from the germline V gene (reference sequence). This CDR3 is built from 13 residues. In DNA, the CDR3 is TGTGCCAGCAGTAACAGGGGGCCTCAGCCCCAGCATTTT. Protein product: CASSNRGPQPQHF.

This chain uses TRBV9 with TRBJ2-5, with 13 bases that match TRBD2. The CDR3 consists of 16 residues. The V segment lost 4 bases and the J segment 5 bases; nucleotides outside the gene matches: 8. Germline values: CDR1 SGDLS, CDR2 YYNGEE. In DNA, the CDR3 is TGTGCCAGCAGCCATGGGACTAGCGGGAAGGGGGAGACCCAGTACTTC. This codes for CASSHGTSGKGETQYF.

This clone was seen just once. The chain employs TRBV11-2 and TRBJ1-4, with a weak D call TRBD1 (5 bases). CDR3 length: 14 amino acids. Trimming removed 6 bases at V and 0 bases at J, with 8 bases between. The V gene's germline CDR1 is SGHAT and CDR2 FQNNGV. CDR3 in DNA: TGTGCCAGCAGTTTCAGGGCAACTAATGAAAAACTGTTTTTT. It encodes CASSFRATNEKLFF.

In this sample, this clone turned up once. This CDR3 is CASSVEGGAYTEAFF. In DNA, the CDR3 is TGTGCCAGCAGCGTAGAAGGGGGCGCATACACTGAAGCTTTCTTT. V and J are TRBV7-2 and TRBJ1-1, with 7 bases matching TRBD1. Unmatched junction bases numbered 9, after V lost 5 bases and J lost 3 bases. Germline-derived CDR1 and CDR2 are SGHTA and FQGNSA. This CDR3 is 15 amino acids long. Full variable domain (outside the CDR3, taken from reference TRBV7-2 and TRBJ1-1): GAGVSQSPSNKVTEKGKDVELRCDPISGHTALYWYRQSLGQGLEFLIYFQGNSAPDKSGLPSDRFSAERTGGSVSTLTIQRTQQEDSAVYLCASSVEGGAYTEAFFGQGTRLTVV.

The chain is built from TRBV25-1 and TRBJ2-3, with 12 nucleotides matching TRBD2. V trimming: 4 bases; J trimming: 6 bases; junction bases outside the gene matches: 5. The CDR3 has 15 amino acids. Germline V lookup: CDR1 MGHDK, CDR2 SYGVNS. The CDR3 loop reads CASSVRTSGVDTQYF. In DNA form, the CDR3 reads TGTGCCAGCAGTGTCCGGACTAGCGGGGTGGATACGCAGTATTTT.

CDR3: CAWSPQETQYF. The CDR3 region has the DNA TGTGCCTGGAGTCCTCAAGAGACCCAGTACTTC. The genes are TRBV30 and TRBJ2-5; D is uncertain. Trimming left V 2 bases short and J 2 bases short, with 3 bases between. This CDR3 spans 11 amino acids. Germline V gives CDR1 GTSNPN, CDR2 SVGIG (reference sequence).

The J gene is TRBJ2-1, the V gene TRBV9, with 7 bases that match TRBD2. With 2 bases clipped from V and 8 bases from J, the junction kept 4 bases outside the gene matches. The CDR3 spans 13 residues. The germline V gene has CDR1 SGDLS and CDR2 YYNGEE. The CDR3 spells CASSVGRGYEQFF. The DNA of the CDR3 is TGTGCCAGCAGCGTGGGGAGGGGCTATGAGCAGTTCTTC.

The sample holds a few counts of this clone. CDR3: CASSLSGIREPYEQYF. DNA of the CDR3: TGTGCCAGCAGTTTATCGGGTATCAGGGAACCCTACGAGCAGTACTTC. The chain has TRBV27 and TRBJ2-7; D is possibly TRBD1 (5 bases). The CDR3 runs to 16 residues. Between the trimmed V and J ends, which lost 0 bases and 2 bases, there was a span of 14 bases. Germline CDR1 is MNHEY and CDR2 is SMNVEV (reference sequence).

This rearrangement joins TRBV7-8 to TRBJ1-1; no firm D call. Per germline, CDR1 SGHVS and CDR2 FQNEAQ. The CDR3 covers 13 residues. V was clipped by 1 base and J by 1 base, with 4 bases between them. The CDR3 sequence: CASSLGRNTEAFF. The CDR3 nucleotides read TGTGCCAGCAGCTTAGGCAGGAACACTGAAGCTTTCTTT.

The V and J genes are TRBV6-1 and TRBJ2-7; a weak D match, TRBD2 (5 bases). CDR1 is MNHNS, CDR2 SASEGT, per germline. The CDR3 contains 14 residues. Trimming took off 8 bases at V and 0 bases at J, with 14 bases between the two ends. The chain's CDR3 is CASSGGGNSYEQYF. DNA of the CDR3: TGTGCCAGCTCAGGAGGCGGCAACTCCTACGAGCAGTACTTC.

The chain joins TRBV15 to TRBJ1-5, with D possibly TRBD1 on 6 matching bases. The CDR3 sequence is 15 residues long. V lost 3 bases and J 3 bases, leaving 12 bases between the germline ends. Germline loops: CDR1 LNHNV, CDR2 YYDKDF (reference sequence). This chain's CDR3 is CATSRGTPNNQPQHF. The CDR3 region has the DNA TGTGCCACCAGCAGGGGGACACCAAACAATCAGCCCCAGCATTTT.

This rearrangement joins TRBV7-6 to TRBJ1-3; D remains ambiguous. The CDR3 extends over 18 amino acids. V lost 3 bases and J 2 bases, leaving 20 bases between the germline ends. Germline V gene sequence: CDR1 SGHVS, CDR2 FNYEAQ. The DNA of the CDR3 is TGTGCCAGCAGCTTTCTTGGTTTTACGGAGGGAACTGGAAACACCATATATTTT. It encodes CASSFLGFTEGTGNTIYF. The variable domain in full, completed from reference TRBV7-6 and TRBJ1-3, reads GAGVSQSPRYKVTKRGQDVALRCDPISGHVSLYWYRQALGQGPEFLTYFNYEAQQDKSGLPNDRFSAERPEGSISTLTIQRTEQRDSAMYRCASSFLGFTEGTGNTIYFGEGSWLTVV.

This clone was seen more than once but under ten times. The chain joins TRBV6-6 to TRBJ2-1, with D possibly matching TRBD1 (5 bases). The germline V gene encodes CDR1 MNHNY and CDR2 SVGAGI (reference sequence). The CDR3 contains 15 residues. Trimming pared 2 bases from V and 0 bases from J, leaving 8 bases between. CDR3 region: CASSYGQGSYNEQFF. The CDR3 DNA is TGTGCCAGCAGTTACGGCCAGGGCTCCTACAATGAGCAGTTCTTC.

This chain links TRBV11-2 with TRBJ2-5; 10 bases fit TRBD1. J lost 5 bases, V lost 0 bases, and 12 bases had no gene match. CDR3 length equals 18 residues. CDR1 and CDR2 (germline): SGHAT, FQNNGV. The CDR3 spells CASSLDRLGTGVTETQYF. The CDR3 DNA is TGTGCCAGCAGCTTAGATAGATTGGGGACAGGGGTGACGGAGACCCAGTACTTC.

V usage is TRBV5-5 and J usage is TRBJ1-6, with D uncertain. Trimming cost V 0 bases and J 7 bases, with 11 bases left between them. This CDR3 has 15 amino acids. CDR1 is SGHKS and CDR2 is YYEKEE in the germline V gene (reference sequence). This CDR3 reads CASSLDGAANSPLHF. The CDR3 DNA reads as TGTGCCAGCAGCTTGGATGGTGCGGCGAATTCACCCCTCCACTTT.

V usage is TRBV28 and J usage is TRBJ2-7, with 9 bases fitting TRBD1. Germline V gene data show CDR1 as MDHEN and CDR2 as SYDVKM. J lost 3 bases, V lost 6 bases, and 9 bases had no gene match. The CDR3 extends over 15 amino acids. In DNA form, the CDR3 reads TGTGCCAGCAGGACAGGCGGGACAGGGATCTACGAGCAGTACTTC. Its protein is CASRTGGTGIYEQYF.

This clone was seen a handful of times. DNA for the CDR3: TGTGCCAGTAGTTACGGGGGTTCCACTGAAGCTTTCTTT. It is translated as CASSYGGSTEAFF. The genes are TRBV19 and TRBJ1-1; possibly TRBD1 for D (5 bases). Looked up from germline, CDR1 is LNHDA and CDR2 is SQIVND (reference sequence). The CDR3 has 13 amino acids. Trimming took 5 bases from V and 4 from J, leaving 11 bases between them. Full variable domain (outside the CDR3, taken from reference TRBV19 and TRBJ1-1): DGGITQSPKYLFRKEGQNVTLSCEQNLNHDAMYWYRQDPGQGLRLIYYSQIVNDFQKGDIAEGYSVSREKKESFPLTVTSAQKNPTAFYLCASSYGGSTEAFFGQGTRLTVV.

The chain has TRBV10-1 and TRBJ1-1; 7 positions match TRBD1. Per germline, CDR1 WNHNN and CDR2 SYGVQD (reference sequence). This CDR3 region has 12 residues. V gave up 6 bases and J gave up 7 bases; unmatched junction bases: 5. CDR3 bases: TGCGCCAGCAGCCACGACAGGGTTGAAGCTTTCTTT. It specifies CASSHDRVEAFF.